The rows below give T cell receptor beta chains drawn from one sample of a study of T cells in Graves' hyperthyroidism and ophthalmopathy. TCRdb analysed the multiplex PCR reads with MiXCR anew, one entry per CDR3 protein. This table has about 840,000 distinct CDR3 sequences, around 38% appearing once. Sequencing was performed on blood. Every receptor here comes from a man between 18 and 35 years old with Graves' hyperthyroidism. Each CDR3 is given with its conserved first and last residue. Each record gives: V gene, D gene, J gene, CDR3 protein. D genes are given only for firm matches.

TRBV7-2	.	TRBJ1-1	CASSLGGVAHTEAFF
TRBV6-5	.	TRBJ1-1	CASSLPLGGYTEAFF
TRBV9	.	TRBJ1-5	CASSVDSSYQPQHF
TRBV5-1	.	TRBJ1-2	CASSDRSVGGQALYGYTF
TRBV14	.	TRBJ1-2	CASSQDGGGYGYTF
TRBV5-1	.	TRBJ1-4	CASSLRGGNYEKLFF
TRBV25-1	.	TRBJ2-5	CASSEYEEPLETQYF
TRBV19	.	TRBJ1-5	CASSSGAVGNQPQHF
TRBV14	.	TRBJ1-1	CASSQIVGTEAFF
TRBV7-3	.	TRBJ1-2	CASSPKPGVLGYTF
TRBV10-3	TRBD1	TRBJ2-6	CAISSRDRVTGANVLTF
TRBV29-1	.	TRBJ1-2	CSCRTNYGYTF
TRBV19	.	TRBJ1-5	CASRSQGNQPQHF
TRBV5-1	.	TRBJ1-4	CASREGGYEKPFF
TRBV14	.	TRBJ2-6	CASSQLTGANVLTF
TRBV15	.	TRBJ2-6	CATSRDRTAGANVLTF
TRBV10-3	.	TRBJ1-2	CAISGEGDYGYTF
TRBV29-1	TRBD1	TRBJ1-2	CSSPPGGQGQYEGYTF
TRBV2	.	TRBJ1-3	CASTASRGSGNTIYF
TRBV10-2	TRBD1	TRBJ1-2	CASSYSSGGAGYGYTF
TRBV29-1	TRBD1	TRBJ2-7	CSLTGKGEQYF
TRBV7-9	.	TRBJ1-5	CASSDAGLGQPQHF
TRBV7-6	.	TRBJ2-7	CASSLGVYSYEQYF
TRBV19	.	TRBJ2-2	CASIEAGELFF
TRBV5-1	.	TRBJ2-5	CASSHTGRQETQYF
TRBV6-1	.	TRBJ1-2	CASSEEGTYGYTF
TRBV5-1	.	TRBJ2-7	CASSSDGAYEQYF
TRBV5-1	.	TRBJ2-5	CASSLQGRTQETQYF
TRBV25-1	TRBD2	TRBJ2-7	CASSLEGDYTYEQYF
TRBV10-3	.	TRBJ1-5	CAISLVNQPQHF
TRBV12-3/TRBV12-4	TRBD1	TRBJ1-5	CASSFTGGTGGQPQHF
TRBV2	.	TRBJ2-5	CASSEGIGVVGETQYF
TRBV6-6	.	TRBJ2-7	CASSSPTKEQYF
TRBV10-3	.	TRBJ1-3	CAISGLGRNFSGNTIYF
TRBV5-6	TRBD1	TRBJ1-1	CASSLQGTGTEAFF
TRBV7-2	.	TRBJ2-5	CASSLVGGPKQETQYF
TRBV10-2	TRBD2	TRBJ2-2	CASRTSGGAAGELFF
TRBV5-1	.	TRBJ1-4	CASSYRGTPNEKLFF
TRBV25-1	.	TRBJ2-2	CASSFRGYAGELFF
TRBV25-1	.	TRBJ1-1	CASRDWPYEAFF
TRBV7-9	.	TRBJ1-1	CASSSGDSEAFF
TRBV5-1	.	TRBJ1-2	CASSWDASYGYTF
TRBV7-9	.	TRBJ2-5	CASSSQRRTAQETQYF
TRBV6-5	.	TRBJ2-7	CASRPMVEGNRYGQYF
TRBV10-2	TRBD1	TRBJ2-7	CASSYAGTGFYEQYF
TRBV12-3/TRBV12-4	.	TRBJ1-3	CASLPSGNTIYF
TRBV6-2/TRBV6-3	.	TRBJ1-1	CASSYSAGRMNTEAFF
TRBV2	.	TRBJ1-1	CASTPPNRAEAFF
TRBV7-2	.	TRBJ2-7	CASSSRTAGQYF
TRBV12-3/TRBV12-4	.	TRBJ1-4	CASSNSRNEKLFF